The clone carrying this TCR beta chain occurred a few times. These data come from a study of blood T cell repertoires in COVID-19. Sequencing was performed with immunoSEQ multiplex PCR; in TCRdb, only in-frame clones are kept and a portion is missing. There are some 99,000 clones in the sample; over 65% occur only once, and about 20% lies in the top ten. The V end lost 4 bases, the J end lost 9 bases, and 17 bases lay between the germline ends. Germline V gives CDR1 SGHTS, CDR2 YDEGEE. The CDR3 spans 14 residues. Sequenced sample: peripheral blood. This receptor was identified in a woman between 55 and 75 years old with acute or convalescent COVID-19. The chain carries TRBV5-8 and TRBJ1-5, with D possibly being TRBD1 (6 bases). CDR3 loop: CASSRLLQGRPQHF. The CDR3 DNA reads as TGTGCCAGCAGCCGCCTATTACAGGGTAGGCCCCAGCATTTT.